The rows below give T cell receptor beta chains drawn from one sample of a study of T cell repertoires in cytomegalovirus infection. TCRdb passed the reads through MiXCR, listing each CDR3 protein once. Counted here are about 920,000 distinct CDR3 sequences, about a third occurring once; the ten biggest clones make up around an eighth. No antigen has been identified for these receptors. Here the sequenced sample was cultured CD8+ T cells from PBMCs, taken from culture after CMV antigen stimulation. Receptors were obtained from a human donor in good health (CMV status not recorded). Some clones in this sample may be carry-over from other donors' samples. CDR3s include the opening cysteine and the closing phenylalanine or tryptophan. D genes are given only for firm matches. The size field is filled for only some rows; it gives once, few, many or a size class.

DNA: TGTGCCAGCAGCCCGTTTGGGGGGGCACGGTCCGGGGAGCTGTTTTTT
CDR3: CASSPFGGARSGELFF
size: few
J: TRBJ2-2
D: .
V: TRBV28

DNA: TGTGCCAGCAGCTTCCCGACAGGGAGGGAGACCCAGTACTTC
CDR3: CASSFPTGRETQYF
size: .
J: TRBJ2-5
D: .
V: TRBV7-4

DNA: TGTGCCAGCAGTTTATTGGGCAGGGAGGGCTATGGCTACACCTTC
CDR3: CASSLLGREGYGYTF
size: few
J: TRBJ1-2
D: .
V: TRBV27

DNA: TGCGCCAGCAGCCAAGATCGAGGAGCCCTAATAGAATACAATGAGCAGTTCTTC
CDR3: CASSQDRGALIEYNEQFF
size: few
J: TRBJ2-1
D: .
V: TRBV4-1

DNA: TGTGCCAGCAGCTCCCTGTGGGGGGCGAACGGGGAGCTGTTTTTT
CDR3: CASSSLWGANGELFF
size: .
J: TRBJ2-2
D: .
V: TRBV7-6

DNA: TGTGCCAGCAGTTACGGCGCACCTAGCTCTGGGGCCAACGTCCTGACTTTC
CDR3: CASSYGAPSSGANVLTF
size: few
J: TRBJ2-6
D: .
V: TRBV6-5

DNA: TGTGCCAGCAGTTTATCTTCGACGTCCCGGGACATTTCCTACGAGCAGTACTTC
CDR3: CASSLSSTSRDISYEQYF
size: .
J: TRBJ2-7
D: .
V: TRBV12-3/TRBV12-4

DNA: TGTGCCAGCAGCGGGACTCAGCAGTACTTC
CDR3: CASSGTQQYF
size: few
J: TRBJ2-7
D: .
V: TRBV7-9

DNA: TGTGCCACTATTGCCGGGACAGGGTACTGCGAGCAGTACTTC
CDR3: CATIAGTGYCEQYF
size: .
J: TRBJ2-7
D: TRBD1
V: TRBV2

DNA: TGTGCCAGCAGTGGGACCCTCAATGAGCAGTTCTTC
CDR3: CASSGTLNEQFF
size: few
J: TRBJ2-1
D: .
V: TRBV25-1

DNA: TGCGCCAGCAGCTTGAATTGGATGAACACTGAAGCTTTCTTT
CDR3: CASSLNWMNTEAFF
size: .
J: TRBJ1-1
D: .
V: TRBV5-1